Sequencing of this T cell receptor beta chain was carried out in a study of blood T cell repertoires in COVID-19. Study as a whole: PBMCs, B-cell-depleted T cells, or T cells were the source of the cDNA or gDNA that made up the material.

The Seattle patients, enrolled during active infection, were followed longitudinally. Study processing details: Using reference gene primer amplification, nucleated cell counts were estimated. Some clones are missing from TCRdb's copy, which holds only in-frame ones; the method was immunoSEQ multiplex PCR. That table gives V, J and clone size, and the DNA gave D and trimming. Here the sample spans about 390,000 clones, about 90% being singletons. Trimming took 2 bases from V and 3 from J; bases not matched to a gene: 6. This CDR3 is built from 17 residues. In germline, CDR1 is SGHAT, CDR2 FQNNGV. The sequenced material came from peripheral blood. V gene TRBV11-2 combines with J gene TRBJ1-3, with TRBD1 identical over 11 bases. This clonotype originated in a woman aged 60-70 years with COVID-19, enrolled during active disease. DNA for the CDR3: TGTGCCAGCAGCTTACGCAAGGGACAGGGGGATGGAAACACCATATATTTT. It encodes CASSLRKGQGDGNTIYF.